This T cell receptor (beta chain) comes out of a study of T cell clonality in common variable immunodeficiency. This clone has a count of ten or more. Some clones are missing from TCRdb's copy, which holds only in-frame ones; the method was immunoSEQ multiplex PCR. The sample contains about 45,000 clones, none occurring once; about 0.68% lies in the top ten. The TCR was taken from a person between 18 and 75 years old in good health. Sample: peripheral blood mononuclear cells.

The CDR3 bases that were read are TGCAGCGTGGGGACAGGGTACGAG. Its protein is CSVGTGYE. The whole CDR3 sequence is CSVGTGYEQYF. This chain links TRBV29-1 with TRBJ2-7; 9 bases are shared with TRBD1. From the germline J gene comes the end of the CDR3, since the read stops 3 residues before it. Germline V gene sequence: CDR1 SQVTM, CDR2 ANQGSEA. The CDR3 totals 11 residues. The V segment lost 6 bases and the J segment 4 bases; nucleotides outside the gene matches: 1.